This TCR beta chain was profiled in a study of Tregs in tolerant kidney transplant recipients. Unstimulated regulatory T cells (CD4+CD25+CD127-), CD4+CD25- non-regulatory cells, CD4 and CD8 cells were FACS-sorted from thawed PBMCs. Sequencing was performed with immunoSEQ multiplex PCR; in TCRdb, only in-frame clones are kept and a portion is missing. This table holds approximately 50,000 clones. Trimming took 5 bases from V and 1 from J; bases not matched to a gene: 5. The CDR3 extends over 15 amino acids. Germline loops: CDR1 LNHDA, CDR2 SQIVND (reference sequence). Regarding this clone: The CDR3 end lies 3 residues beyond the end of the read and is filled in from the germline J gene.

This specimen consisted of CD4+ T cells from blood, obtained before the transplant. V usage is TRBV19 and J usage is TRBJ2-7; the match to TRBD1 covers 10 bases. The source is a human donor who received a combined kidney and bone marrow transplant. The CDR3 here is CASSPGTGVSYEQYF. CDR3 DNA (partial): TGTGCCAGTAGTCCCGGGACAGGGGTGTCCTACGAG.